This T cell receptor (beta chain) came from a study of T-cell memory formation after mild COVID-19. A single record per CDR3 protein comes from TCRdb applying MiXCR to the 5' RACE reads. The sample has 45,000 to 65,000 distinct CDR3 sequences; more than 8% are singletons. In germline, CDR1 is SGHRS, CDR2 YFSETQ. CDR3 length: 16 residues. With regard to this clonotype: At one of its ends the junction is not consistent with the germline gene, which may arise from a read error.

This chain links TRBV5-1 with TRBJ1-6; no clear D gene. Material for sequencing was PBMCs or a T cell subset sorted from them (not recorded which). The clonotype was recovered from a man aged 18 to 30 who had mild COVID-19 (a few samples of this study predate the infection). Cell type and time point are not known. CDR3 sequence reads: CASSLSAPGQESHLHF. CDR3 coding DNA: TGCGCCAGCAGCTTGAGCGCGCCCGGGCAGGAATCACACCTCCACTTT.